These T cell receptor beta chains were read from a single sample in a study of CD8+CD57+ T cells in acquired aplastic anemia. Each CDR3 protein is one row after TCRdb ran MiXCR on the reads. The table includes about 160,000 distinct CDR3 sequences, about 45% detected once. What was sequenced was sorted CD4+, CD8+, or CD8+CD57+ T cells (not recorded which) from PBMCs. These receptor sequences come from a human donor with aplastic anemia. Both conserved end residues are part of each CDR3. D genes are given only for firm matches. Rows may omit the clone size; those that give it use once, few, many or a size class.

TRBJ1-5	TRBD1	many	15	TRBV7-2	CASSLLGQPNQPQHF	TGTGCCAGCAGCTTATTGGGACAGCCCAATCAGCCCCAGCATTTT
TRBJ1-4	TRBD1	many	14	TRBV19	CASSRDRGWEKLFF	TGTGCCAGTAGTCGGGACAGGGGCTGGGAAAAACTGTTTTTT
TRBJ2-5	TRBD1	many	14	TRBV5-1	CASSMGQAGGTQYF	TGCGCCAGCAGCATGGGACAGGCCGGGGGGACCCAGTACTTC
TRBJ1-5	NA	many	12	TRBV25-1	CASRQADQPQHF	TGTGCCAGCCGACAGGCCGATCAGCCCCAGCATTTT
TRBJ2-4	NA	once	13	TRBV20-1	CSARDRAKNIQYF	TGCAGTGCCCGAGACAGGGCCAAAAACATTCAGTACTTC
TRBJ2-5	NA	NA	11	TRBV2	CASIIEETQYF	TGTGCCAGCATAATCGAAGAGACCCAGTACTTC
TRBJ1-1	NA	NA	15	TRBV30	CAWSGGRDPNTEAFF	TGTGCCTGGAGTGGCGGCAGGGACCCCAACACTGAAGCTTTCTTT
TRBJ2-1	TRBD2	NA	14	TRBV30	CAWESGTSYNEQLF	TGTGCCTGGGAAAGCGGGACTTCCTACAATGAGCAGCTCTTC
TRBJ2-1	TRBD2	many	16	TRBV7-2	CASSPTSGGGYNEQFF	TGTGCCAGCAGCCCAACTAGCGGGGGGGGGTACAATGAGCAGTTCTTC
TRBJ2-3	NA	many	15	TRBV9	CASSVLVTATDTQYF	TGTGCCAGCAGCGTATTGGTGACAGCCACAGATACGCAGTATTTT
TRBJ1-1	TRBD1	many	14	TRBV19	CASSKDRMGTEAFF	TGTGCCAGTAGTAAGGACAGGATGGGCACTGAAGCTTTCTTT
TRBJ1-5	TRBD1	NA	15	TRBV7-8	CASSTGTGGNQPQHF	TGTGCCAGCAGTACCGGGACAGGGGGCAATCAGCCCCAGCATTTT
TRBJ1-5	NA	many	15	TRBV9	CASSVAADSNQPQHF	TGTGCCAGCAGCGTAGCTGCGGATAGCAATCAGCCCCAGCATTTT
TRBJ2-3	NA	NA	14	TRBV18	CASPPPPNPDTQYF	TGTGCCAGCCCACCCCCACCCAATCCAGATACGCAGTATTTT
TRBJ1-1	NA	NA	13	TRBV5-5	CASSSEWGTEAFF	TGTGCCAGCAGCTCGGAGTGGGGCACTGAAGCTTTCTTT
TRBJ2-7	TRBD1	NA	15	TRBV7-6	CASSLAGQGAGEQYF	TGTGCCAGCAGCTTAGCGGGACAGGGGGCTGGAGAGCAGTACTTC
TRBJ2-7	NA	few	14	TRBV10-3	CAISGTPVSYEQYF	TGTGCCATCAGCGGGACACCAGTCAGCTACGAGCAGTACTTC
TRBJ1-6	NA	NA	13	TRBV7-2	CASRGLQPSPLHF	TGTGCCAGCAGAGGCCTTCAACCTTCACCCCTCCACTTT
TRBJ2-7	NA	NA	13	TRBV2	CASSDSGVGEQYF	TGTGCCAGCAGTGACTCGGGGGTCGGCGAGCAGTACTTC
TRBJ2-3	NA	NA	15	TRBV20-1	CSACPGAALGDTQYF	TGCAGTGCTTGCCCGGGAGCGGCCCTGGGTGATACGCAGTATTTT
TRBJ2-7	TRBD2	many	14	TRBV5-1	CASSQLARTYEQYF	TGCGCCAGCAGTCAACTAGCGAGAACCTACGAGCAGTACTTC
TRBJ2-3	TRBD2	NA	15	TRBV11-2	CASSDSGGFRDTQYF	TGTGCCAGCAGCGACTCGGGGGGGTTTAGGGATACGCAGTATTTT
TRBJ2-7	NA	NA	14	TRBV5-1	CASGPEGRTYEQYF	TGCGCCAGCGGGCCTGAGGGGAGAACCTACGAGCAGTACTTC
TRBJ2-7	TRBD2	NA	14	TRBV2	CASSVGTRTWEQYF	TGTGCCAGCAGTGTAGGGACTAGGACGTGGGAGCAGTACTTC
TRBJ2-7	NA	NA	15	TRBV9	CASSISGITGYEQYF	TGTGCCAGCAGCATATCCGGGATAACGGGGTACGAGCAGTACTTC
TRBJ1-1	TRBD1	many	14	TRBV5-1	CASSFQTGETEAFF	TGCGCCAGCAGCTTTCAAACAGGGGAGACTGAAGCTTTCTTT
TRBJ2-5	TRBD2	NA	16	TRBV5-1	CASSPRSGRCQETQYF	TGCGCCAGCAGCCCTCGTAGCGGGAGATGCCAAGAGACCCAGTACTTC
TRBJ1-6	NA	NA	16	TRBV7-9	CASSFPMTENNSPLHF	TGTGCCAGCAGCTTCCCGATGACAGAAAATAATTCACCCCTCCACTTT
TRBJ2-3	TRBD2	NA	15	TRBV27	CASSYSRGDTDTQYF	TGTGCCAGCAGTTACTCGCGGGGGGACACAGATACGCAGTATTTT
TRBJ1-5	NA	NA	14	TRBV6-5	CASSYTRGNQPQHF	TGTGCCAGCAGTTACACCAGGGGCAATCAGCCCCAGCATTTT
TRBJ2-5	TRBD2	many	15	TRBV6-5	CASSYLGLAVETQYF	TGTGCCAGCAGTTATCTGGGACTAGCGGTAGAGACCCAGTACTTC
TRBJ2-3	NA	NA	15	TRBV11-1	CASSLGDTSTDTQYF	TGTGCCAGCAGCTTAGGGGACACTAGCACAGATACGCAGTATTTT
TRBJ1-3	NA	once	13	TRBV5-4	CASRLWALDTIYF	TGTGCCAGCAGACTCTGGGCCCTGGACACCATATATTTT
TRBJ1-5	TRBD1	once	17	TRBV10-3	CAISDQTGGAGNQPQHF	TGTGCCATCAGTGATCAGACAGGGGGGGCTGGCAATCAGCCCCAGCATTTT
TRBJ1-5	NA	NA	13	TRBV24-1	CATSASAGQPQHF	TGTGCCACCAGTGCGTCCGCGGGGCAGCCCCAGCATTTT
TRBJ2-7	NA	many	16	TRBV10-1	CASSEPLSGTAGEQYF	TGCGCCAGCAGTGAGCCACTATCCGGGACCGCAGGGGAGCAGTACTTC
TRBJ2-3	NA	NA	12	TRBV2	CASKPRDETQYF	TGTGCCAGCAAGCCTCGGGATGAGACGCAGTATTTT
TRBJ2-2	NA	NA	17	TRBV25-1	CASSGRIIGLVTGELFF	TGTGCCAGCAGTGGACGAATTATCGGGTTGGTCACCGGGGAGCTGTTTTTT
TRBJ1-6	NA	once	15	TRBV6-4	CASSLDSPFNSPLHF	TGTGCCAGCAGTTTGGACAGCCCCTTTAATTCACCCCTCCACTTT
TRBJ2-7	NA	once	12	TRBV20-1	CSAGQGRHEQYF	TGCAGTGCCGGGCAGGGACGGCACGAGCAGTACTTC
TRBJ1-5	NA	many	15	TRBV7-3	CASSLLGGDNQPQHF	TGTGCCAGCAGCTTATTGGGCGGTGATAATCAGCCCCAGCATTTT
TRBJ2-5	TRBD1	NA	14	TRBV7-6	CASREDRVGETQYF	TGTGCCAGCAGAGAGGACAGGGTAGGAGAGACCCAGTACTTC
TRBJ2-1	NA	once	13	TRBV29-1	CSVDGDGYNEQFF	TGCAGCGTTGACGGGGACGGTTACAATGAGCAGTTCTTC
TRBJ2-3	TRBD2	many	16	TRBV5-1	CASSSSGLAGADTQYF	TGCGCCAGCAGCTCCTCTGGACTAGCGGGCGCAGATACGCAGTATTTT
TRBJ2-3	TRBD1	NA	15	TRBV5-1	CASSLTGGDTDTQYF	TGCGCCAGCAGCTTGACAGGGGGCGACACAGATACGCAGTATTTT
TRBJ1-5	NA	few	15	TRBV3-1	CASSQEFYEDQPQHF	TGTGCCAGCAGCCAAGAGTTTTATGAAGATCAGCCCCAGCATTTT
TRBJ1-4	NA	few	16	TRBV5-1	CASSLADWGTNEKLFF	TGCGCCAGCAGCTTGGCGGATTGGGGGACTAATGAAAAACTGTTTTTT
TRBJ1-1	NA	NA	12	TRBV19	CASRKGNTEAFF	TGTGCCAGTAGGAAAGGTAACACTGAAGCTTTCTTT